The TCR beta chain under discussion was sequenced for a study of cytomegalovirus exposure and HLA in healthy donors. Study-wide background: Unique TCRs from HLA-typed donors, 65 million to 85 million of them, were held in an early data release.

PCR was performed using 60 Vbeta and 13 Jbeta primers. The repertoire was sequenced with immunoSEQ multiplex PCR; TCRdb's copy has only in-frame clones and lacks some. The sample has 130,000 or so clones, about 82% seen once. Study outcomes and limitations: Another analysis was done later, and it associated 17,000 or so TCR beta sequences with HLA alleles at 0.05 false discovery rate. Among TCR sequences, most were rare, though some public TCRs appeared in many donors.

In germline, CDR1 is SNHLY, CDR2 FYNNEI. With V trimmed by 6 bases and J by 6 bases, 8 bases remained unmatched. This CDR3 is 14 amino acids long. Concerning this clone: Its target is not known.

V and J are TRBV2 and TRBJ2-3, with 8 positions matching TRBD2. Material for sequencing was PBMCs. The receptor comes from a female donor in good health and CMV-seropositive. For the CDR3, the DNA is TGTGCCAGCAGAAAACGGGGGGGAGCGGATACGCAGTATTTT. Protein product: CASRKRGGADTQYF.